This T cell receptor (beta chain) was sequenced in a study of T cell repertoires in cytomegalovirus infection. For the study at large: Indications came from public TCR beta signatures; they pointed to CMV infection and to a matching HLA type. Whole-study results and caveats: HLA-C-restricted CMV-specific TCR beta clonotypes were dominant in the ex vivo response.

TCRdb re-called the reads with MiXCR, one entry per CDR3 protein. This table has some 920,000 distinct CDR3 sequences, approximately 32% appearing once. Concerning this clonotype: Its antigen remains unknown.

Trimming took off 7 bases at V and 4 bases at J, with 19 bases between the two ends. The CDR3 is 15 amino acids. CDR1 and CDR2 from the germline V gene are MGHRA and YSYEKL. The sequence was collected from a human donor in good health (CMV status not recorded). Some clones in this sample may be carry-over from other donors' samples. The source material was cultured CD8+ T cells from PBMCs, sampled from culture after CMV antigen stimulation. V and J are TRBV4-1 and TRBJ1-2, with D possibly being TRBD1 (6 bases). CDR3 DNA: TGCGCCAGCAAAACTGATCGGGGGGCTAGCTATGGCTACACCTTC. It is translated as CASKTDRGASYGYTF.